The clone carrying this T cell receptor beta chain was counted between two and nine times. The antigen is undetermined. The data derive from a study of tumor-infiltrating lymphocytes in primary liver carcinoma. Study-level results: A small share of top clones, only about 7.5-25%, was found in all five tumor regions.

Co-extracting RNA and DNA was done with about 20-34 mg of unsorted bulk tissue as input. TCR beta cDNA was prepared out of 500 ng total RNA by means of a constant-region primer. Investigators got TCR beta libraries out of three nested multiplex PCR rounds, done with slightly modified ARM-PCR. The first two PCR rounds, around 10 cycles each, used TRBV1-TRBV30 forward primers and a C-beta reverse primer. TCRdb used MiXCR to reprocess the multiplex PCR reads, holding one entry per CDR3 protein. This sample carries around 50,000 distinct CDR3 sequences, over 65% of them seen once, and the ten largest clones take roughly a quarter. V was clipped by 3 bases and J by 8 bases; unmatched bases: 14. This CDR3 comprises 17 residues. Germline V gene sequence: CDR1 KGHDR, CDR2 SFDVKD.

The chain links TRBV24-1 to TRBJ2-2; 7 bases are shared with TRBD1. Sequences were obtained from liver tumor tissue from sampling region 3. Sample subset: tumor region T3, left-lateral pole. The clonotype comes from a man aged 40-49 years with primary liver carcinoma and hepatitis B virus infection. In DNA, the CDR3 is TGTGCCACCAGTGATACCTCCGGGAACAGGGGAGAAGGGGAGCTGTTTTTT. It encodes CATSDTSGNRGEGELFF.